Listed here are 31 T cell receptor beta chains from one sample, sequenced in a study of blood T cell repertoires in COVID-19. The repertoire was sequenced with immunoSEQ multiplex PCR; TCRdb's copy has only in-frame clones and lacks some. The sample carries about 160,000 clones, approximately 80% recorded once. Sample: PBMCs or T cells enriched from blood (not recorded which). The receptors originated from a woman aged 45-60 years who had recovered from COVID-19.

This clone has only a few counts. This chain joins TRBV5-1 and TRBJ2-2; the D gene is possibly TRBD1 (6 bases). The CDR3 has 13 residues. Germline V gives CDR1 SGHRS, CDR2 YFSETQ. Trimming took off 5 bases at V and 5 bases at J, with 10 bases between the two ends. CDR3 DNA sequence: TGCGCCAGCAGGCCAGGGGAAACCGGGGAGCTGTTTTTT. Amino acid sequence: CASRPGETGELFF.

The CDR3 protein is CATSDSYPGHEQFF. The DNA of the CDR3 is TGTGCCACCAGTGACTCCTATCCTGGGCATGAGCAGTTCTTC. V gene TRBV24-1 combines with J gene TRBJ2-1; no clear D gene. V was trimmed by 4 bases and J by 8 bases, leaving 14 bases between them. Germline lookup yields CDR1 KGHDR and CDR2 SFDVKD. The CDR3 loop spans 14 amino acids.

This clone was detected many times. This sequence joins TRBV11-2 and TRBJ2-7; possible D gene TRBD2, 5 bases. Trimming shortened V by 1 base and J by 7 bases, and 14 bases separated the two germline ends. There are 14 residues in the CDR3. Germline loops: CDR1 SGHAT, CDR2 FQNNGV. Here the CDR3 DNA reads TGTGCCAGCAGCTTAGGCCCGGGATTGGATGAGCAGTACTTC. It is translated as CASSLGPGLDEQYF.

The chain carries TRBV18 and TRBJ1-1; the D is unclear. The CDR3 length is 14 residues. V shed 3 bases and J shed 4 bases, with 12 bases lying between them. Germline V gene sequence: CDR1 KGHSH, CDR2 LQKENI. The CDR3 loop reads CASSPQELATEAFF. CDR3 coding DNA: TGTGCCAGCTCACCCCAGGAACTTGCCACTGAAGCTTTCTTT.

This sequence joins TRBV4-3 and TRBJ1-2; 9 bases match TRBD1. CDR1 and CDR2 (germline): LGHNA, YSLEER. This CDR3 has 17 residues. V lost 0 bases and J lost 2; bases outside the gene matches: 7. This CDR3 reads CASSQDLGTGINYGYTF. CDR3 DNA: TGCGCCAGCAGCCAAGATTTGGGGACAGGGATAAACTATGGCTACACCTTC.

The chain is built from TRBV3-1 (or the pseudogene TRBV3-2) and TRBJ1-5; D might be TRBD1 (5 bases). V gave up 4 bases and J gave up 5 bases, with 12 bases separating them. The CDR3 runs 14 residues. Per the germline V gene, CDR1 is LGHDT and CDR2 is YNNKEL (reference sequence). The CDR3 region has the DNA TGTGCCAGCAGCCGCGGGGCCGCAGATCAGCCCCAGCATTTT. Translation: CASSRGAADQPQHF.

The V gene is TRBV5-1, the J gene TRBJ2-7, with 7 bases lining up with TRBD2. CDR1 is SGHRS, CDR2 YFSETQ, per germline. This CDR3 has 18 amino acids. The V gene end was trimmed by 3 bases and the J gene end by 0 bases; junction bases not matched to a gene: 15. The CDR3 coding sequence is TGCGCCAGCAGCTACACCCCAACCGGCGGGGGTAGCTCCTACGAGCAGTACTTC. Encoded protein: CASSYTPTGGGSSYEQYF. Supplemented by reference TRBV5-1 and TRBJ2-7, the full variable domain reads KAGVTQTPRYLIKTRGQQVTLSCSPISGHRSVSWYQQTPGQGLQFLFEYFSETQRNKGNFPGRFSGRQFSNSRSEMNVSTLELGDSALYLCASSYTPTGGGSSYEQYFGPGTRLTVT.

This chain links TRBV28 with TRBJ1-3; TRBD1 is a possible D gene (5 bases). The CDR3 is 16 amino acids. V lost 4 bases and J 0 bases, leaving 13 bases between the germline ends. The germline gives CDR1 MDHEN, CDR2 SYDVKM. The CDR3 DNA reads as TGTGCCAGCAGTTCCCCGGGGGGAAACTCTGGAAACACCATATATTTT. As protein: CASSSPGGNSGNTIYF.

The V gene is TRBV28, the J gene TRBJ2-7; possible D gene TRBD2, 5 bases. This CDR3 is built from 12 residues. CDR1 and CDR2 (germline): MDHEN, SYDVKM. Trimming removed 2 bases at V and 7 bases at J, with 9 bases between. This chain's CDR3 is CASSLSTGEQYF. CDR3 in DNA: TGTGCCAGCAGTTTAAGTACGGGGGAGCAGTACTTC.

V usage is TRBV18 and J usage is TRBJ1-2; D might be TRBD1 (6 bases). This CDR3 has 15 amino acids. V was cut by 4 bases and J by 1 base, with 13 bases left in between. In germline, CDR1 is KGHSH, CDR2 LQKENI. CDR3 nucleotide sequence: TGTGCCAGCTCACAAGAGGACAGTTTTAACTATGGCTACACCTTC. Its translation: CASSQEDSFNYGYTF.

The chain has TRBV9 and TRBJ2-7; 13 positions match TRBD2. V lost 4 bases to trimming and J lost 3 bases; unmatched junction nucleotides: 4. Germline V gene sequence: CDR1 SGDLS, CDR2 YYNGEE. The CDR3 runs 15 residues. DNA of the CDR3: TGTGCCAGCAGCCGGACTAGCGGGGGATACTACGAGCAGTACTTC. The encoded protein is CASSRTSGGYYEQYF.

The V and J genes are TRBV9 and TRBJ2-3; TRBD1 matches at 11 bases. Germline trimming cut 5 bases from V and 3 bases from J; bases unmatched to any gene: 5. Germline V lookup: CDR1 SGDLS, CDR2 YYNGEE. The CDR3 length is 15 residues. The CDR3 is CASRTGTGGTDTQYF. The CDR3 DNA sequence: TGTGCCAGCAGGACCGGGACAGGGGGTACAGATACGCAGTATTTT.

The chain combines TRBV4-2 with TRBJ2-3, with 10 bases identical to TRBD2. Germline V gene data show CDR1 as LGHNA and CDR2 as YNFKEQ. The CDR3 spans 16 residues. V gave up 5 bases and J gave up 3 bases; unmatched junction bases: 8. The CDR3 protein is CASSYQISGGTDTQYF. In DNA, the CDR3 is TGTGCCAGCAGCTATCAAATTAGCGGGGGGACAGATACGCAGTATTTT.

The chain employs TRBV10-3 and TRBJ2-6, with D possibly being TRBD1 (5 bases). CDR1 is ENHRY and CDR2 is SYGVKD in the germline V gene. Trimming left V 0 bases short and J 4 bases short, with 10 bases between. The length of the CDR3 is 16 residues. The chain's CDR3 is CAISESQGAGANVLTF. The CDR3 DNA follows: TGTGCCATCAGTGAGTCACAAGGGGCCGGGGCCAACGTCCTGACTTTC.

In its sample, this clone was seen once. V usage is TRBV19 and J usage is TRBJ1-4; possible D gene TRBD1, 6 bases. Germline V gene lookup returns CDR1 LNHDA and CDR2 SQIVND (reference sequence). Trimming cost V 4 bases and J 7 bases, with 16 bases left between them. The CDR3 has 15 residues. CDR3 DNA: TGTGCCAGTAGTAGGCAGGGGCCGGGGAGTGAAAAACTGTTTTTT. It specifies CASSRQGPGSEKLFF.

The chain employs TRBV5-6 and TRBJ2-6, with D possibly matching TRBD1 (6 bases). Germline V gene lookup returns CDR1 SGHDT and CDR2 YYEEEE. Trimming removed 4 bases from V and 4 bases from J, with 12 bases in between. CDR3 length: 15 residues. The CDR3 loop reads CASSPQGSGANVLTF. The CDR3 DNA sequence: TGTGCCAGCAGCCCACAGGGATCAGGGGCCAACGTCCTGACTTTC.

The chain has TRBV7-9 and TRBJ2-2; 7 nucleotides agree with TRBD1. Germline CDR1 reads SEHNR; CDR2 reads FQNEAQ (reference sequence). The length of the CDR3 is 14 residues. After removal of 10 bases from V and 2 bases from J, the junction contained 7 bases not matched to a gene. CDR3 sequence reads: CAIGDSTNTGELFF. CDR3 nucleotide sequence: TGTGCCATCGGGGACAGTACTAACACCGGGGAGCTGTTTTTT.

This clone was detected only a few times. The chain recombines TRBV10-3 with TRBJ2-2, with 15 bases matching TRBD2. Unmatched junction bases numbered 7, after V lost 5 bases and J lost 3 bases. Germline CDR1 and CDR2: ENHRY and SYGVKD. The CDR3 totals 18 residues. The CDR3: CAISSRTSGGADTGELFF. The CDR3 DNA is TGTGCCATCAGTTCACGGACTAGCGGGGGGGCGGACACCGGGGAGCTGTTTTTT.

As to this clone: Other DNA sequences in the sample encode the same CDR3. The V call is TRBV14, the J call TRBJ1-3; D might be TRBD1 (5 bases). CDR1 and CDR2 from the germline V gene are SGHDN and FVKESK. The CDR3 covers 15 residues. Trimming shortened V by 3 bases and J by 0 bases, and 9 bases separated the two germline ends. The CDR3 protein is CASSQGLGSGNTIYF. CDR3 bases: TGTGCCAGCAGCCAGGGACTCGGCTCTGGAAACACCATATATTTT.

The rearrangement joins TRBV6-5 to TRBJ2-7; D unresolved. The V end lost 2 bases, the J end lost 4 bases, and 9 bases lay between the germline ends. Germline-derived CDR1 and CDR2 are MNHEY and SVGAGI. This CDR3 spans 13 amino acids. CDR3 nucleotides: TGTGCCAGCAGTTACCGAATCACTTACGAGCAGTACTTC. Encoded protein: CASSYRITYEQYF.

The V call is TRBV10-3, the J call TRBJ2-3; 8 bases fit TRBD1. With V trimmed by 3 bases and J by 4 bases, 6 bases remained unmatched. CDR3 length: 15 residues. Germline loops: CDR1 ENHRY, CDR2 SYGVKD. The DNA for the CDR3 is TGTGCCATCAGTGAAGGGGCAGGGGGCGCAGATACGCAGTATTTT. Translated: CAISEGAGGADTQYF.

V gene TRBV7-2 combines with J gene TRBJ2-5, with 11 positions matching TRBD2. CDR3 length: 17 amino acids. Germline V gives CDR1 SGHTA, CDR2 FQGNSA. J lost 2 bases, V lost 5 bases, and 10 bases had no gene match. The CDR3 bases are TGTGCCAGCAGCCCCCTCCCGGGACTAGCGGAACAAGAGACCCAGTACTTC. It yields the protein CASSPLPGLAEQETQYF.

This chain joins TRBV27 and TRBJ2-2; 7 bases match TRBD2. Germline loops: CDR1 MNHEY, CDR2 SMNVEV (reference sequence). Trimming at V came to 7 bases and at J to 1 base, leaving 3 bases not matched to a gene. This CDR3 comprises 14 residues. The CDR3 here is CASMLAVNTGELFF. In nucleotides, the CDR3 is TGTGCCAGCATGCTAGCGGTGAACACCGGGGAGCTGTTTTTT.

The chain links TRBV12-3 or TRBV12-4 to TRBJ2-7, with 7 bases fitting TRBD2. The V gene end was trimmed by 3 bases and the J gene end by 6 bases; junction bases not matched to a gene: 5. The CDR3 loop spans 13 amino acids. This CDR3 is CASSLREMGEQYF. In DNA, the CDR3 is TGTGCCAGCAGTTTGCGGGAGATGGGCGAGCAGTACTTC.

CDR3 in amino acids: CASLKQFNSGNTIYF. CDR3 nucleotide sequence: TGTGCCAGCCTTAAACAGTTCAACTCTGGAAACACCATATATTTT. The chain links TRBV21-1 to TRBJ1-3; TRBD1 is the table's D call and was not checked against the DNA. TRBV21-1 is recorded as a pseudogene. The CDR3 contains 15 residues.

The chain couples TRBV19 to TRBJ1-2; D gene ambiguous. V lost 7 bases and J lost 3, with 3 bases in between. CDR1 and CDR2 (germline): LNHDA, SQIVND (reference sequence). CDR3 length: 10 residues. The CDR3 protein is CASTYYGYTF. The CDR3 coding sequence is TGTGCCAGTACGTACTATGGCTACACCTTC.

The gene calls are TRBV27 and TRBJ2-1, with a weak D call TRBD2 (6 bases). Germline CDR1 and CDR2: MNHEY and SMNVEV (reference sequence). CDR3 size: 15 residues. Deletions cut 2 bases from V and 2 bases from J, with 10 bases between. The CDR3, as DNA: TGTGCCAGCAGTTTAATCGGGAGTACCTACAATGAGCAGTTCTTC. It is translated as CASSLIGSTYNEQFF.

This clone has ten or more counts. DNA of the CDR3: TGTGCCAGCAGCTTATCTTCCGGGGGGGGCTACAATGAGCAGTTCTTC. It translates to CASSLSSGGGYNEQFF. The chain has TRBV11-1 and TRBJ2-1; 8 bases are shared with TRBD2. The junction had 6 bases not matched to a gene; V was cut back by 2 bases and J by 3 bases. Germline V lookup: CDR1 SGHAT, CDR2 FQDESV (reference sequence). The CDR3 totals 16 residues.

This chain links TRBV5-4 with TRBJ1-1; the match to TRBD1 covers 10 bases. V shed 3 bases and J 6 bases; nucleotides not matched to a gene: 8. CDR3 length: 15 amino acids. Germline loops: CDR1 SGHNT, CDR2 YYREEE (reference sequence). Here the CDR3 reads CASSSAGTGVSEAFF. Here the CDR3 DNA reads TGTGCCAGCAGCTCTGCCGGGACAGGGGTTTCTGAAGCTTTCTTT.

As for this clone: Distinct nucleotide sequences in the sample also encode this CDR3. The chain employs TRBV24-1 and TRBJ1-1; unclear D gene. The CDR3 consists of 13 residues. The germline CDR1 and CDR2 sequences are KGHDR and SFDVKD. Trimming left V 1 base short and J 1 base short, with 3 bases between. DNA of the CDR3: TGTGCCACCAGTGATTTCAGGAACACTGAAGCTTTCTTT. Translating gives CATSDFRNTEAFF.

The rearrangement joins TRBV7-2 to TRBJ1-5; TRBD1 aligns across 7 bases. Germline CDR1 and CDR2: SGHTA and FQGNSA. The CDR3 sequence is 17 residues long. Trimming took 5 bases from V and 1 from J; bases not matched to a gene: 11. The CDR3: CASSLGGGSRSNQPQHF. The DNA for the CDR3 is TGTGCCAGCAGCCTAGGGGGCGGGAGTAGGAGCAATCAGCCCCAGCATTTT. Supplemented by reference TRBV7-2 and TRBJ1-5, the full variable domain reads GAGVSQSPSNKVTEKGKDVELRCDPISGHTALYWYRQSLGQGLEFLIYFQGNSAPDKSGLPSDRFSAERTGGSVSTLTIQRTQQEDSAVYLCASSLGGGSRSNQPQHFGDGTRLSIL.